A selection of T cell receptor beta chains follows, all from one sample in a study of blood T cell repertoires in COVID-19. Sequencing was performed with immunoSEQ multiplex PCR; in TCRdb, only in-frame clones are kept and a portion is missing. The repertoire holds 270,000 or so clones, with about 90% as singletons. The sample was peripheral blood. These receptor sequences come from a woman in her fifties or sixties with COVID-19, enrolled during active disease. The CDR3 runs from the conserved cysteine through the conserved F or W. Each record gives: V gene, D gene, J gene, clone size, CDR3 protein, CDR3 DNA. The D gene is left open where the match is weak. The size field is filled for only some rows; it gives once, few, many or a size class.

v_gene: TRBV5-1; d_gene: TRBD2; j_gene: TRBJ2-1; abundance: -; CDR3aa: CASSLGLAGGLRSYNEQFF; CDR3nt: TGCGCCAGCAGCTTGGGACTAGCGGGGGGGCTACGTTCCTACAATGAGCAGTTCTTC
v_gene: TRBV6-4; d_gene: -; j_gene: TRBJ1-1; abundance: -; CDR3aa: CASSAGPGSGEAFF; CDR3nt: TGTGCCAGCAGCGCGGGACCGGGCTCGGGTGAAGCTTTCTTT
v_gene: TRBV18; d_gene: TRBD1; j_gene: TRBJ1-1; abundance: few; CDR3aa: CASSPGTANTEAFF; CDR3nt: TGTGCCAGCTCACCAGGGACAGCGAACACTGAAGCTTTCTTT
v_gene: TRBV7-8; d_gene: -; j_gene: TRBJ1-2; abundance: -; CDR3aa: CASSFGQRYGYTF; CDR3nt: TGTGCCAGCAGCTTTGGACAGAGGTATGGCTACACCTTC
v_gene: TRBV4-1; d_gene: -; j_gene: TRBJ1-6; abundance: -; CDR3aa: CASSHSHRLDNSPLHF; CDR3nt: TGCGCCAGCAGCCATAGCCACAGGTTAGATAATTCACCCCTCCACTTT
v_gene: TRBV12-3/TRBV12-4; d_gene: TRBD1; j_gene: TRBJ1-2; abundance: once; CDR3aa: CASSFGQGDGYTF; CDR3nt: TGTGCCAGCAGTTTCGGACAGGGGGATGGCTACACCTTC
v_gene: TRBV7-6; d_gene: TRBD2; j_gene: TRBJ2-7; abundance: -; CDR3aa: CASSSGLAGGPWAYEQYF; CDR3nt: TGTGCCAGCAGCTCGGGACTAGCGGGGGGGCCATGGGCCTACGAGCAGTACTTC
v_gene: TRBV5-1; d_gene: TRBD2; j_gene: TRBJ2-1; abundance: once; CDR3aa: CASSFLAGGREQFF; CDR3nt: TGCGCCAGCAGCTTCCTAGCGGGGGGGCGTGAGCAGTTCTTC
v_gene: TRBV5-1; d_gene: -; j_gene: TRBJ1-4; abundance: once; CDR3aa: CASSATGTLNEKLFF; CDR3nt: TGCGCCAGCAGCGCGACCGGGACTCTTAATGAAAAACTGTTTTTT
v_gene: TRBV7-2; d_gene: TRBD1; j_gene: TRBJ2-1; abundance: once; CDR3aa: CASSLASLGTAHNEQFF; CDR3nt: TGTGCCAGCAGCTTAGCCTCCCTCGGGACAGCGCACAATGAGCAGTTCTTC
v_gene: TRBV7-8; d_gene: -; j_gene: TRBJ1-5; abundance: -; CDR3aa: CASSLYGGNQPQHF; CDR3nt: TGTGCCAGCAGCTTATACGGCGGAAATCAGCCCCAGCATTTT
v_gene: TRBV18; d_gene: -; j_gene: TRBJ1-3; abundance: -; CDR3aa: CASSPRTLKDSGNTIYF; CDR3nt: TGTGCCAGCTCACCGAGGACTCTTAAGGACTCTGGAAACACCATATATTTT
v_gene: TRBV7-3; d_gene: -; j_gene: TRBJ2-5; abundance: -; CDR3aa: CASSPQGFVYTKQETQYF; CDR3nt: TGTGCCAGCAGCCCACAGGGTTTTGTCTATACAAAACAAGAGACCCAGTACTTC
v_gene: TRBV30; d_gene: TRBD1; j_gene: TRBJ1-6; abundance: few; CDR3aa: CAWTRDRGRRALHF; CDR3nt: TGTGCCTGGACAAGGGACAGGGGGCGTAGGGCCCTCCACTTT
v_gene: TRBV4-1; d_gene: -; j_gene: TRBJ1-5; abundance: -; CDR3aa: CASSQEWRNSNQPQHF; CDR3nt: TGCGCCAGCAGCCAAGAATGGAGGAATAGCAATCAGCCCCAGCATTTT
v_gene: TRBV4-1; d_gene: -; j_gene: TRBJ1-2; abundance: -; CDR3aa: CASSQTPPGNYGYTF; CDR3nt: TGCGCCAGCAGCCAAACTCCACCCGGGAACTATGGCTACACCTTC
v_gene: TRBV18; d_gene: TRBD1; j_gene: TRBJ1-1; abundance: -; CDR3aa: CASSLRTGSGNTEAFF; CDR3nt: TGTGCCAGCTCCCTCCGGACAGGGTCTGGGAACACTGAAGCTTTCTTT
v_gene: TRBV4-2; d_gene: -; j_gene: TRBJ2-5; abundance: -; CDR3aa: CASSVRGAQETQYF; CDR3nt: TGTGCCAGCAGCGTTCGGGGGGCCCAAGAGACCCAGTACTTC
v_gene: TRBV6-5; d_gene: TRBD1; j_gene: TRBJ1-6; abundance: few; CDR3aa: CASSYGQGASPLHF; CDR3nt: TGTGCCAGCAGTTACGGACAGGGGGCTTCACCCCTCCACTTT
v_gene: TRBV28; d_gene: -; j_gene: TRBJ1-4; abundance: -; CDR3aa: CASSLRRRTNEKLFF; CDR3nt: TGTGCCAGCAGTTTAAGGAGACGAACTAATGAAAAACTGTTTTTT